The 16 T cell receptor beta chains in this list originate from one sample, sequenced in a study of T cell changes during pregnancy in multiple sclerosis. TCRdb keeps only in-frame clones here, not all; method: immunoSEQ multiplex PCR. Of over 55,000 clones listed, 93% were seen once; the top ten hold around 1.7%. The sample in question was peripheral blood, obtained after pregnancy. These receptors were collected from a female donor with multiple sclerosis, enrolled in a pregnancy study.

The chain employs TRBV6-6 and TRBJ2-2, with 7 bases that match TRBD2. CDR1 is MNHNY and CDR2 is SVGAGI in the germline V gene (reference sequence). The J segment lost 8 bases and the V segment lost 1 base, leaving 7 bases of the junction unmatched. This CDR3 contains 15 residues. CDR3 sequence reads: CASSYWEGRAGELFF. CDR3 in DNA: TGTGCCAGCAGTTACTGGGAGGGGAGGGCGGGGGAGCTGTTTTTT.

This rearrangement joins TRBV18 to TRBJ1-5; perhaps TRBD1 as D (5 bases). Germline assignment: CDR1 KGHSH and CDR2 LQKENI. The germline V and J ends were trimmed by 4 bases and 5 bases, with 15 bases remaining between them. The CDR3 has 15 amino acids. The CDR3 loop reads CASSRGLTADQPQHF. CDR3 bases: TGTGCCAGCTCACGGGGTCTGACAGCCGATCAGCCCCAGCATTTT.

Concerning this clone: Compared with germline, one end of the junction differs, possibly owing to a read error. V and J are TRBV7-7 and TRBJ2-2, with D tentatively TRBD1 (6 bases). Per germline, CDR1 SSHAT and CDR2 FNYEAQ (reference sequence). This CDR3 contains 14 residues. In DNA, the CDR3 is TGTGCTAGCAGCCCCAGGGGTAGTCCCGGGGAGCTGTTTTTT. Translation gives CASSPRGSPGELFF.

This clone has a handful of counts. This chain links TRBV28 with TRBJ1-5; 9 positions agree with TRBD1. V was clipped by 6 bases and J by 7 bases; unmatched bases: 7. CDR3 length equals 14 residues. Germline V gives CDR1 MDHEN, CDR2 SYDVKM. The CDR3 nucleotides read TGTGCCAGCAGGGGGGGACAGGGCGGGCAGCCCCAGCATTTT. It yields the protein CASRGGQGGQPQHF.

This clone showed up just once. The chain has TRBV30 and TRBJ1-5; D gene ambiguous. Germline V lookup: CDR1 GTSNPN, CDR2 SVGIG (reference sequence). V lost 3 bases, J lost 4 bases, and 10 bases lay in between. This CDR3 has 13 amino acids. CDR3 amino acids: CAWRAEVNQPQHF. The CDR3 bases are TGTGCCTGGAGGGCCGAGGTAAATCAGCCCCAGCATTTT.

V is TRBV2 and J is TRBJ2-1; 9 bases align to TRBD2. Trimming took 7 bases from V and 2 from J; bases not matched to a gene: 6. This CDR3 has 15 residues. Per germline, CDR1 SNHLY and CDR2 FYNNEI. In DNA form, the CDR3 reads TGTGCCAGCAAATGGACTAGCGAACCCTACAATGAGCAGTTCTTC. It is translated as CASKWTSEPYNEQFF.

In DNA form, the CDR3 reads TGTGCCAGTAGTGCCCGGGACAGGGCCGGCTATGGCTACACCTTC. Translating gives CASSARDRAGYGYTF. The chain links TRBV19 to TRBJ1-2; 9 bases are a match to TRBD1. CDR1 and CDR2 from the germline V gene are LNHDA and SQIVND (reference sequence). CDR3 length: 15 residues. The junction had 8 bases not matched to a gene; V was cut back by 5 bases and J by 4 bases.

This chain connects TRBV7-9 to TRBJ2-3; TRBD2 agrees at 14 bases. This CDR3 region has 17 residues. V shed 4 bases and J 1 base; nucleotides not matched to a gene: 4. The germline V gene encodes CDR1 SEHNR and CDR2 FQNEAQ (reference sequence). CDR3 nucleotide sequence: TGTGCCAGCAGCTCGGGACTAGCGGGAGTGGGCACAGATACGCAGTATTTT. It specifies CASSSGLAGVGTDTQYF.

The chain carries TRBV7-9 and TRBJ1-5; D is unclear. This CDR3 is built from 14 residues. The V gene lost 4 bases and the J gene lost 5 bases, with 12 bases spanning the gap. In germline, CDR1 is SEHNR, CDR2 FQNEAQ (reference sequence). The CDR3 DNA sequence: TGTGCCAGCAGCTGGGGAGGTACCTATCAGCCCCAGCATTTT. This codes for CASSWGGTYQPQHF. The full variable domain, completed using reference TRBV7-9 and TRBJ1-5, is DTGVSQNPRHKITKRGQNVTFRCDPISEHNRLYWYRQTLGQGPEFLTYFQNEAQLEKSRLLSDRFSAERPKGSFSTLEIQRTEQGDSAMYLCASSWGGTYQPQHFGDGTRLSIL.

In the case of this clone: Other DNA sequences from this sample encode an identical CDR3 as well. The chain carries TRBV7-9 and TRBJ1-1, with D maybe TRBD1 (5 bases). CDR3 size: 13 residues. V lost 2 bases to trimming and J lost 5 bases, with 9 bases between them. Germline CDR1 is SEHNR and CDR2 is FQNEAQ (reference sequence). CDR3: CASSLSGLTEAFF. The DNA for the CDR3 is TGTGCCAGCAGCTTATCAGGGCTTACTGAAGCTTTCTTT.

The CDR3 loop is CASSSDSRDANEQFF. The DNA of the CDR3 is TGTGCCAGCAGCTCGGACTCCCGGGATGCAAATGAGCAGTTCTTC. This sequence joins TRBV7-3 and TRBJ2-1; D might be TRBD2 (5 bases). V dropped 4 bases and J dropped 7 bases, with 17 bases sitting between them. Germline V gene sequence: CDR1 SGHTA, CDR2 FQGTGA. CDR3 length: 15 amino acids.

The V call is TRBV28, the J call TRBJ1-5; 8 bases agree with TRBD1. Trimming cost V 6 bases and J 5 bases; bases outside gene matches: 6. CDR1 MDHEN and CDR2 SYDVKM come from the germline V gene. The CDR3 totals 14 residues. CDR3 DNA: TGTGCCAGCAGAACGGACAGGGAGCATCAGCCCCAGCATTTT. It is translated as CASRTDREHQPQHF.

This rearrangement joins TRBV28 to TRBJ2-7; D might be TRBD1 (5 bases). V shed 4 bases and J shed 7 bases, with 11 bases lying between them. Looked up from germline, CDR1 is MDHEN and CDR2 is SYDVKM. The CDR3 is made up of 12 amino acids. The CDR3 DNA reads TGTGCCAGCAGTTCCCTCAGGGCTGAGCAGTACTTC. Encoded protein: CASSSLRAEQYF.

V gene TRBV6-1 combines with J gene TRBJ2-3; tentative D call: TRBD2 (5 bases). The CDR3 extends over 17 amino acids. CDR1 and CDR2 (germline): MNHNS, SASEGT. V dropped 1 base and J dropped 0 bases, with 14 bases sitting between them. CDR3 loop: CASSEETGYTSTDTQYF. CDR3 DNA: TGTGCCAGCAGTGAAGAAACGGGATACACTAGCACAGATACGCAGTATTTT.

The DNA of the CDR3 is TGTGCCAGCAGTTACACCGAAGCCCCAGATACGCAGTATTTT. Residues: CASSYTEAPDTQYF. The gene calls are TRBV6-5 and TRBJ2-3; D not resolved. V shed 2 bases and J shed 4 bases, with 10 bases lying between them. From germline, CDR1 is MNHEY and CDR2 SVGAGI. CDR3 length: 14 amino acids.

The chain has TRBV7-6 and TRBJ1-4; TRBD1 aligns across 8 bases. Germline V gene lookup returns CDR1 SGHVS and CDR2 FNYEAQ. The CDR3 covers 15 residues. V shed 5 bases and J 2 bases; nucleotides not matched to a gene: 4. The CDR3, as DNA: TGTGCCAGCAGCCCAAGGACAGGGACTAATGAAAAACTGTTTTTT. This sequence encodes CASSPRTGTNEKLFF.